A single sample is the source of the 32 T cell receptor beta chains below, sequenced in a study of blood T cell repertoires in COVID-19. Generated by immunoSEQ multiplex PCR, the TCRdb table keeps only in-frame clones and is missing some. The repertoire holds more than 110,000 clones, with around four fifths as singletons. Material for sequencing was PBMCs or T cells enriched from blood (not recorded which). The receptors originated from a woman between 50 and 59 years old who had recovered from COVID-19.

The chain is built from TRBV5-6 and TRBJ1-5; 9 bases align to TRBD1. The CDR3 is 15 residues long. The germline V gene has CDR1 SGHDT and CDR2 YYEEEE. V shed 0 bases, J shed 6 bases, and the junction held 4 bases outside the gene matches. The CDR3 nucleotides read TGTGCCAGCAGCTTGGGGGGACAGGGCCCTCAGCCCCAGCATTTT. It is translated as CASSLGGQGPQPQHF.

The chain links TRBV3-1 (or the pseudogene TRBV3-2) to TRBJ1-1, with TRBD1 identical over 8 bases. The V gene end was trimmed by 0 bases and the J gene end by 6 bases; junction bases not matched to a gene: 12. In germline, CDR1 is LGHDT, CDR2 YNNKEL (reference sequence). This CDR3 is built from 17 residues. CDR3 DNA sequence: TGTGCCAGCAGCCAAGATAGGTTCCAGGGGACAGGACCTGAAGCTTTCTTT. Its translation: CASSQDRFQGTGPEAFF.

In DNA form, the CDR3 reads TGTGCCAGCAGCTCCCGGGGGGCTAATGAAAAACTGTTTTTT. This encodes CASSSRGANEKLFF. The chain employs TRBV7-2 and TRBJ1-4; TRBD1 might be the D (5 bases). Looked up from germline, CDR1 is SGHTA and CDR2 is FQGNSA. This CDR3 spans 14 amino acids. Trimming pared 4 bases from V and 3 bases from J, leaving 9 bases between.

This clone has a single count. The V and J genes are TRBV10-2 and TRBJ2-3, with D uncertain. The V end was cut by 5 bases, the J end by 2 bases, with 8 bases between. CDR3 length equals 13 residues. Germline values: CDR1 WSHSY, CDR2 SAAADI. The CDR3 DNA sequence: TGCGCCAGCAGTCTCAGTAACACAGATACGCAGTATTTT. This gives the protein CASSLSNTDTQYF.

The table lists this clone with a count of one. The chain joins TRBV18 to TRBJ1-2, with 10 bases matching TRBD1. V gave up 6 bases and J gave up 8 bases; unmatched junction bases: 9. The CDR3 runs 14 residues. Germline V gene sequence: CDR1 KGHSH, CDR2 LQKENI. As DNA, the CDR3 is TGTGCCAGCTCCCGGGACAGGGGTTCGAAGGGCTACACCTTC. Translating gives CASSRDRGSKGYTF.

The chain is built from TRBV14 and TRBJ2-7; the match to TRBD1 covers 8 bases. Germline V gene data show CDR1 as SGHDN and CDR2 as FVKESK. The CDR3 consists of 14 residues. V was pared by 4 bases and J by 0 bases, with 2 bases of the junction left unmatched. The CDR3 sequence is CASSPTGVSYEQYV. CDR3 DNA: TGTGCCAGCAGCCCGACAGGGGTCTCCTACGAGCAGTACGTC.

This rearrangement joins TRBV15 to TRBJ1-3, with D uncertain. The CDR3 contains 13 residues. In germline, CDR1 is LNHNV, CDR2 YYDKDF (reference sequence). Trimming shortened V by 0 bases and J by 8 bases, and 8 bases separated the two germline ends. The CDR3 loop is CATSRDLTDTIYF. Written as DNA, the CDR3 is TGTGCCACCAGCAGAGATCTGACTGACACCATATATTTT. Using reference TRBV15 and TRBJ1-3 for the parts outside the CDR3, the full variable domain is DAMVIQNPRYQVTQFGKPVTLSCSQTLNHNVMYWYQQKSSQAPKLLFHYYDKDFNNEADTPDNFQSRRPNTSFCFLDIRSPGLGDTAMYLCATSRDLTDTIYFGEGSWLTVV.

CDR3 loop: CASKINWDRGTEAFF. CDR3 bases: TGTGCCAGCAAAATTAATTGGGACAGGGGGACTGAAGCTTTCTTT. V gene TRBV27 combines with J gene TRBJ1-1; TRBD1 agrees at 11 bases. Germline CDR1 is MNHEY and CDR2 is SMNVEV (reference sequence). The CDR3 spans 15 residues. V was clipped by 7 bases and J by 5 bases; unmatched bases: 9.

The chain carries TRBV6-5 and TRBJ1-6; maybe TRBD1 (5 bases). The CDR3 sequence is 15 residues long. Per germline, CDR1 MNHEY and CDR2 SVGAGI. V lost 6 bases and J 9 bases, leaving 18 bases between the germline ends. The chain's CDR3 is CASRPDKATSSPLHF. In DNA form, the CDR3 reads TGTGCCAGCAGGCCGGACAAAGCCACGAGTTCACCCCTCCACTTT.

The CDR3 DNA reads as TGTGCCAGCAGCGTACAGAAGGGGGCTATGGCTAGGCTCTATGGCTACACCTTC. It yields the protein CASSVQKGAMARLYGYTF. The chain combines TRBV9 with TRBJ1-2; 7 bases agree with TRBD1. Per the germline V gene, CDR1 is SGDLS and CDR2 is YYNGEE. This CDR3 has 18 residues. The ends lost 1 base at V and 4 bases at J; junction bases unmatched: 16. Using reference TRBV9 and TRBJ1-2 for the parts outside the CDR3, the full variable domain is DSGVTQTPKHLITATGQRVTLRCSPRSGDLSVYWYQQSLDQGLQFLIQYYNGEERAKGNILERFSAQQFPDLHSELNLSSLELGDSALYFCASSVQKGAMARLYGYTFGSGTRLTVV.

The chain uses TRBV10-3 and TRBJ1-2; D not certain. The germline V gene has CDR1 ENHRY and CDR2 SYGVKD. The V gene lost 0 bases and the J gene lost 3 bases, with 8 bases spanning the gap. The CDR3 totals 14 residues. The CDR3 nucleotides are TGTGCCATCAGTGAGTCGCGGGGATACTATGGCTACACCTTC. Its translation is CAISESRGYYGYTF.

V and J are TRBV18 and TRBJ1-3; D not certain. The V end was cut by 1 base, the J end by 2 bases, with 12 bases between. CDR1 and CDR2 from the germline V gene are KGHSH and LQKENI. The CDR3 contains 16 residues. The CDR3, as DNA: TGTGCCAGCTCACCACTTGGTGGGCAGGCTGGAAACACCATATATTTT. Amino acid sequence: CASSPLGGQAGNTIYF.

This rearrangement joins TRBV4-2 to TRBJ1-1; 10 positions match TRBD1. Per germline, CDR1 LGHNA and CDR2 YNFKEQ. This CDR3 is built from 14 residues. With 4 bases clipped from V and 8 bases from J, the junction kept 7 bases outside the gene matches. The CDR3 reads CASSRDGQGEEAFF. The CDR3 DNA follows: TGTGCCAGCAGCCGAGACGGACAGGGGGAAGAAGCTTTCTTT.

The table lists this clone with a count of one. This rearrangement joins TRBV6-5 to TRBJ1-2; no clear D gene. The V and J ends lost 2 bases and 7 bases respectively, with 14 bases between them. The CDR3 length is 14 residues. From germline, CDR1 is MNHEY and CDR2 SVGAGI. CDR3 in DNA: TGTGCCAGCAGTTACCGTGGTCCATCCAGTGGCTACACCTTC. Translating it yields CASSYRGPSSGYTF.

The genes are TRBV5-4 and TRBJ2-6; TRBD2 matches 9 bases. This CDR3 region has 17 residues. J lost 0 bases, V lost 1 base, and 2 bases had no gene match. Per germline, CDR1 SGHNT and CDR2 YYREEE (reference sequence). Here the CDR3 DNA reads TGTGCCAGCAGCTTGAGCGGGGGGCTCTCTGGGGCCAACGTCCTGACTTTC. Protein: CASSLSGGLSGANVLTF.

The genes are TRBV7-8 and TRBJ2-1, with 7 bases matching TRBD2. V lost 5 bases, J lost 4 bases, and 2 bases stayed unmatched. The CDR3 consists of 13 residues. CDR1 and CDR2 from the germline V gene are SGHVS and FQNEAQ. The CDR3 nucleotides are TGTGCCAGCAGCCGGACTAGTTACAATGAGCAGTTCTTC. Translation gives CASSRTSYNEQFF. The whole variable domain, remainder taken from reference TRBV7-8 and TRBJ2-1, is GAGVSQSPRYKVAKRGQDVALRCDPISGHVSLFWYQQALGQGPEFLTYFQNEAQLDKSGLPSDRFFAERPEGSVSTLKIQRTQQEDSAVYLCASSRTSYNEQFFGPGTRLTVL.

DNA of the CDR3: TGTGCCAGCAGTACCCGACAGGACTATGGCTACACCTTC. The encoded protein is CASSTRQDYGYTF. The chain couples TRBV27 to TRBJ1-2; D is perhaps TRBD1 (6 bases). The V and J ends lost 5 bases and 3 bases respectively, with 10 bases between them. This CDR3 is 13 amino acids long. The germline CDR1 and CDR2 sequences are MNHEY and SMNVEV (reference sequence).

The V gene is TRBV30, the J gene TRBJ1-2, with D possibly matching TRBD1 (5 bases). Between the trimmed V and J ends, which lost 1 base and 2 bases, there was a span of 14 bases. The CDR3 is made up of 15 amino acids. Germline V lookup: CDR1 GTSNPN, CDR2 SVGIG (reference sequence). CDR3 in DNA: TGTGCCTGGAGTGCGTCCGGGGGGAGCAACTATGGCTACACCTTC. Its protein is CAWSASGGSNYGYTF.

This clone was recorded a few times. The CDR3: CASRGQSNQPQHF. The CDR3 DNA sequence: TGTGCCAGCAGAGGACAGAGCAATCAGCCCCAGCATTTT. The rearrangement links TRBV27 to TRBJ1-5, with D possibly TRBD1 on 6 matching bases. This CDR3 has 13 residues. Deletions cut 6 bases from V and 1 base from J, with 7 bases between. CDR1 and CDR2 (germline): MNHEY, SMNVEV (reference sequence).

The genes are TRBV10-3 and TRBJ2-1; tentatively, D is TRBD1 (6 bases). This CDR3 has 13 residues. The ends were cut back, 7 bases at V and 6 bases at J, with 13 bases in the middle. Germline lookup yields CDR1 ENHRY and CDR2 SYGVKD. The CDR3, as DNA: TGTGCCATCACCCAGGGGAGAAGCAATGAGCAGTTCTTC. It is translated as CAITQGRSNEQFF.

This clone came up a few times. As DNA, the CDR3 is TGTGCCAGCACCACACAGGGGGAGACCCAGTACTTC. It encodes CASTTQGETQYF. V is TRBV28 and J is TRBJ2-5; 7 bases align to TRBD1. Germline lookup yields CDR1 MDHEN and CDR2 SYDVKM. CDR3 length: 12 amino acids. V was clipped by 7 bases and J by 5 bases; unmatched bases: 4. The complete variable domain, with remaining parts taken from reference TRBV28 and TRBJ2-5, reads DVKVTQSSRYLVKRTGEKVFLECVQDMDHENMFWYRQDPGLGLRLIYFSYDVKMKEKGDIPEGYSVSREKKERFSLILESASTNQTSMYLCASTTQGETQYFGPGTRLLVL.

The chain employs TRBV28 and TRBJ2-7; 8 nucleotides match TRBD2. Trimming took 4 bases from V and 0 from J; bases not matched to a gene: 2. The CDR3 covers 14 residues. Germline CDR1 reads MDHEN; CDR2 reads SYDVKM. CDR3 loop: CASSSGTSSYEQYV. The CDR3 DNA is TGTGCCAGCAGTTCTGGGACTAGCTCCTACGAGCAGTACGTC.

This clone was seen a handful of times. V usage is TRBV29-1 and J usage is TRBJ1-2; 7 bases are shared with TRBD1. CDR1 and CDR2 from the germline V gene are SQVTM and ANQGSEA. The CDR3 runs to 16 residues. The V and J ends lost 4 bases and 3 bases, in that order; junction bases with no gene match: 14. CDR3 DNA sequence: TGCAGCGTTGTAACTGGGGAAACAGGGGTCGACTATGGCTACACCTTC. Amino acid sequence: CSVVTGETGVDYGYTF.

The CDR3 region is CASSSNQFEKLFF. The CDR3 DNA reads TGTGCCAGCAGCTCGAATCAGTTTGAAAAACTGTTTTTT. This chain connects TRBV7-9 to TRBJ1-4, with no clear D. Trimming removed 4 bases at V and 7 bases at J, with 10 bases between. Germline CDR1 SEHNR, CDR2 FQNEAQ (reference sequence). The CDR3 has 13 residues.

CDR3 bases: TGTGCCAGCACCCCTAGTACAGGGGCACCGGAACCCCTCCACTTT. Protein product: CASTPSTGAPEPLHF. The genes are TRBV25-1 and TRBJ1-6, with 7 bases fitting TRBD1. The CDR3 loop spans 15 amino acids. Germline CDR1 reads MGHDK; CDR2 reads SYGVNS. J gave up 12 bases and V 7 bases, and 15 bases lay outside the gene matches.

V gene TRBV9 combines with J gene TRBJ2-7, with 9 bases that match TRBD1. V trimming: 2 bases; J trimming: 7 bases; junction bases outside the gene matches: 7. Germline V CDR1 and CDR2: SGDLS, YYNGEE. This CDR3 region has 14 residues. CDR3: CASSVASGTGEQYF. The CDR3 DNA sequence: TGTGCCAGCAGCGTGGCATCCGGGACAGGGGAGCAGTACTTC.

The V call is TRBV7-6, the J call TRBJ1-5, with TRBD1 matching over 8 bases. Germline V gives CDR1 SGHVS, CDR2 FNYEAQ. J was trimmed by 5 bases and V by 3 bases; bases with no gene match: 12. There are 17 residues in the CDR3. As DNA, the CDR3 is TGTGCCAGCAGCTTTCCCGGGACAGGTTTTGAGGATCAGCCCCAGCATTTT. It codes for CASSFPGTGFEDQPQHF.

This chain's CDR3 is CASSLGERGGSTDTQYF. As DNA, the CDR3 is TGTGCCAGCAGCTTAGGAGAGCGGGGGGGTAGTACAGATACGCAGTATTTT. The V gene is TRBV11-2, the J gene TRBJ2-3; the match to TRBD2 covers 10 bases. The CDR3 totals 17 residues. Unmatched junction bases numbered 7, after V lost 1 base and J lost 3 bases. The germline CDR1 and CDR2 sequences are SGHAT and FQNNGV.

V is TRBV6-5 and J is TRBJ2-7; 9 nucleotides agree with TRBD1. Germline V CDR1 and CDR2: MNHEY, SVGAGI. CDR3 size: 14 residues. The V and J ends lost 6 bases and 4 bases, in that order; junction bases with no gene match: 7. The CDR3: CASSGTGFRYEQYF. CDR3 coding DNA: TGTGCCAGCAGCGGGACAGGGTTTAGGTACGAGCAGTACTTC.

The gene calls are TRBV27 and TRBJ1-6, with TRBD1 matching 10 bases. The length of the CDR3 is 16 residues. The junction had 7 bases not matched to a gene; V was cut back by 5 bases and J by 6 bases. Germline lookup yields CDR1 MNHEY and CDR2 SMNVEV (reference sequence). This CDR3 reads CASSIRDRGGNSPLHF. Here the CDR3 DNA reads TGTGCCAGCAGTATCCGGGACAGGGGAGGTAATTCACCCCTCCACTTT.

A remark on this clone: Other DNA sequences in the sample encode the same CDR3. The CDR3 sequence is CASSLRVGSPLHF. CDR3 DNA: TGTGCCAGCAGTTTGAGGGTGGGTTCACCCCTCCACTTT. The chain joins TRBV12-3 or TRBV12-4 to TRBJ1-6; D not resolved. This CDR3 is built from 13 residues. Trimming cost V 3 bases and J 9 bases, with 9 bases left between them.

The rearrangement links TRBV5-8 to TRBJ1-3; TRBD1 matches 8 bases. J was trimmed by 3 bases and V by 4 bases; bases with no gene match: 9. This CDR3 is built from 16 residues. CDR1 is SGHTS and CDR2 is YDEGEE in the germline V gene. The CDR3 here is CASSRRQGLGGNTIYF. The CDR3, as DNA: TGTGCCAGCAGCCGTAGACAGGGGCTGGGTGGAAACACCATATATTTT.